This T cell receptor beta chain was identified during a study of shared clonotypes between healthy human individuals. Turning to the study itself: Three plates were used per donor for CD4 naive, three for CD4 memory, two for CD8 naive and one for CD8 memory. Study observations and caveats: Donor clonotype sharing was expected to depend on sequencing depth. Having only a few donors restricted how much genetic and exposure-history diversity was captured. Shared clonotypes across all four donors exceeded non-shared ones in generation probability.

The naive CD8 fraction comprised CD45RO-negative cells positively selected for CCR7 and excluded terminally differentiated effector memory CD45RA+ cells. Here immunoSEQ multiplex PCR was the method, and the copy in TCRdb shows in-frame clones only, minus some. Of roughly 650,000 clones in the sample, roughly 95% are singletons; the top ten hold approximately 0.12%. On this clone itself: The target antigen is unknown.

The material sequenced was naive CD8+ T cells sorted from blood. The clonotype comes from a woman aged 30 to 39 in good health.

The CDR3 DNA reads TGCAGCGTTTCCCCCGGGACAGGGGGATCTGAAGCTTTCTTT. It translates to CSVSPGTGGSEAFF. The gene calls are TRBV29-1 and TRBJ1-1; TRBD1 agrees at 11 bases. This CDR3 has 14 residues. Unmatched junction bases numbered 8, after V lost 5 bases and J lost 6 bases. Germline lookup yields CDR1 SQVTM and CDR2 ANQGSEA.